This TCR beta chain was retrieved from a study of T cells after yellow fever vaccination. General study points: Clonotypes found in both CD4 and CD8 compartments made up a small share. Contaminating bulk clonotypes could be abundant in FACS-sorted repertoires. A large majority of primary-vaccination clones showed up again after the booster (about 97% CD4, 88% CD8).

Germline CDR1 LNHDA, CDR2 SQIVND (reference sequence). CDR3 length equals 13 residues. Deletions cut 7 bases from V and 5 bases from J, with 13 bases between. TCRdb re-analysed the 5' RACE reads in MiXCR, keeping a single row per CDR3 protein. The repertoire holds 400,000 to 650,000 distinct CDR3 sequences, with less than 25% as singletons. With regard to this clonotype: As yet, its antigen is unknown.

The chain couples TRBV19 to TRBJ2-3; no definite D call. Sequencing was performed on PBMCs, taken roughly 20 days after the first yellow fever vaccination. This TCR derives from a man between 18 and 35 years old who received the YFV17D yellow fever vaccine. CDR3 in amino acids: CASTHGREDTQYF. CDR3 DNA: TGTGCCAGTACCCATGGTCGAGAAGATACGCAGTATTTT.